These 11 T cell receptor beta chains share one sample of origin, sequenced in a study of T cells after posttransplantation cyclophosphamide. Sequencing was performed with immunoSEQ multiplex PCR; in TCRdb, only in-frame clones are kept and a portion is missing. The sample has around 47,000 clones; approximately 94% are singletons. The sample was PBMCs. The receptors were sampled from a woman aged 25 to 45 in good health and a related stem cell transplant donor.

The V gene is TRBV2, the J gene TRBJ2-1; 8 bases map to TRBD2. The CDR3 covers 14 residues. V shed 5 bases and J 8 bases; nucleotides not matched to a gene: 8. Germline V CDR1 and CDR2: SNHLY, FYNNEI. This chain's CDR3 is CASSIGTRGYEQFF. Written as DNA, the CDR3 is TGTGCCAGCAGTATCGGGACTAGGGGCTATGAGCAGTTCTTC.

The J gene is TRBJ1-5, the V gene TRBV7-8; D may be TRBD1 (5 bases). V gave up 7 bases and J gave up 2 bases, with 21 bases separating them. The CDR3 contains 17 residues. CDR1 is SGHVS, CDR2 FQNEAQ, per germline. In DNA, the CDR3 is TGTGCCAGCACCAACTCCAGGGTAGGGAAGGGCAATCAGCCCCAGCATTTT. Amino acid sequence: CASTNSRVGKGNQPQHF.

The CDR3 loop reads CASSLTVSSGANVLTF. Written as DNA, the CDR3 is TGTGCCAGCAGCTTGACAGTGAGCTCTGGGGCCAACGTCCTGACTTTC. J is TRBJ2-6 and V is TRBV7-2, with D perhaps matching TRBD1 (5 bases). The length of the CDR3 is 16 residues. Germline V gives CDR1 SGHTA, CDR2 FQGNSA. V was trimmed by 3 bases and J by 0 bases, leaving 9 bases between them.

This chain links TRBV10-3 with TRBJ1-5, with 11 bases identical to TRBD1. Trimming took 6 bases from V and 0 from J; bases not matched to a gene: 4. Germline V gives CDR1 ENHRY, CDR2 SYGVKD. There are 16 residues in the CDR3. The CDR3 coding sequence is TGTGCCATCAGCGGACAGGGGGCGAATAGCAATCAGCCCCAGCATTTT. It codes for CAISGQGANSNQPQHF.

In this sample, this clone turned up a few times. The chain has TRBV27 and TRBJ1-6; tentatively, D is TRBD1 (6 bases). Trimming removed 5 bases at V and 0 bases at J, with 8 bases between. Germline loops: CDR1 MNHEY, CDR2 SMNVEV (reference sequence). The CDR3 contains 15 residues. CDR3 residues: CASSRDTSYNSPLHF. CDR3 bases: TGTGCCAGCAGTAGGGACACCTCCTATAATTCACCCCTCCACTTT.

The gene calls are TRBV7-2 and TRBJ2-3; D may be TRBD1 (5 bases). CDR1 SGHTA and CDR2 FQGNSA come from the germline V gene. V lost 6 bases to trimming and J lost 5 bases, with 12 bases between them. The CDR3 runs to 13 residues. CDR3 sequence: CASRIRGRDTQYF. For the CDR3, the DNA is TGTGCCAGCAGGATAAGGGGTAGAGATACGCAGTATTTT.

The rearrangement links TRBV6-6 to TRBJ2-3, with 9 bases lining up with TRBD2. Germline CDR1 and CDR2: MNHNY and SVGAGI (reference sequence). The CDR3 extends over 13 amino acids. Germline trimming cut 8 bases from V and 5 bases from J; bases unmatched to any gene: 5. DNA for the CDR3: TGTGCCAGCCTGCGGGGGGGCGAAGATACGCAGTATTTT. Translating gives CASLRGGEDTQYF.

The genes are TRBV19 and TRBJ2-5; 11 bases are a match to TRBD1. The CDR3 is 19 residues long. The V segment lost 4 bases and the J segment 4 bases; nucleotides outside the gene matches: 17. CDR1 LNHDA and CDR2 SQIVND come from the germline V gene (reference sequence). The CDR3 loop reads CASSKVATGTGGPAETQYF. The CDR3 DNA reads as TGTGCCAGTAGTAAGGTGGCTACCGGGACAGGGGGTCCAGCAGAGACCCAGTACTTC.

This sequence joins TRBV14 and TRBJ1-1; D might be TRBD1 (5 bases). Trimming removed 8 bases from V and 0 bases from J, with 13 bases in between. CDR1 and CDR2 (germline): SGHDN, FVKESK. The CDR3 consists of 14 residues. For the CDR3, the DNA is TGTGCCAGCGGCCGACAGAGTATGAACACTGAAGCTTTCTTT. Translation: CASGRQSMNTEAFF.

The chain is built from TRBV5-1 and TRBJ2-1, with D unresolved. V was clipped by 1 base and J by 0 bases, with 11 bases between them. Germline CDR1 reads SGHRS; CDR2 reads YFSETQ. The CDR3 is 16 residues long. The CDR3 spells CASSLSAHSSYNEQFF. The CDR3 bases are TGCGCCAGCAGCTTGAGCGCGCATAGCTCCTACAATGAGCAGTTCTTC.

This chain joins TRBV6-1 and TRBJ1-2, with 8 bases aligning to TRBD1. There are 14 residues in the CDR3. V gave up 6 bases and J gave up 8 bases; unmatched junction bases: 11. The germline gives CDR1 MNHNS, CDR2 SASEGT. CDR3 region: CASRGTGVSMGYTF. For the CDR3, the DNA is TGTGCCAGCAGGGGGACAGGTGTTTCTATGGGCTACACCTTC.